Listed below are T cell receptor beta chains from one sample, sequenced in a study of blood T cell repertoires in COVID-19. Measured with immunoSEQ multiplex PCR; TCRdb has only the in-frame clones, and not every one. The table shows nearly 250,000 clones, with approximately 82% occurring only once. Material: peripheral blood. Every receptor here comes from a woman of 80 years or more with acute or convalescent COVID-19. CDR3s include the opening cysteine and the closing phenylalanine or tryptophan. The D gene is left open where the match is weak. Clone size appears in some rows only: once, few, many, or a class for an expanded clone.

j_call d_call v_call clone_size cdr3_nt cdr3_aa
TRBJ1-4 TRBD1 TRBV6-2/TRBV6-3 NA TGTGCCAGCAGTCGGGACAGTGCAACTAATGAAAAACTGTTTTTT CASSRDSATNEKLFF
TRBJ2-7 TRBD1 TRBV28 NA TGTGCCAGCAGTAATTCCGGGACAGGGAGGAAGCAGTACTTC CASSNSGTGRKQYF
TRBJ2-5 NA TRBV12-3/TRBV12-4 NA TGTGCCAGCAGCGCGGGACAGATGGAGACCCAGTACTTC CASSAGQMETQYF
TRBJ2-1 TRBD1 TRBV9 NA TGTGCCAGCAGCCCCCGCTGGGACAGGGGGAGAAATGAGCAGTTCTTC CASSPRWDRGRNEQFF
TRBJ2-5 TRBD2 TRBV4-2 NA TGTGCCAGCAGCCCGCGGACTAGTACAGAGACCCAGTACTTC CASSPRTSTETQYF
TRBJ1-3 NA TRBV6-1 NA TGTGCCAGCAGTGAACGGGGAAACACCATATATTTT CASSERGNTIYF
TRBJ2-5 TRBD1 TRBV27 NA TGTGCCAGCAGCCCCTACAGGGGGCACGAGACCCAGTACTTC CASSPYRGHETQYF
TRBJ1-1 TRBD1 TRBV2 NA TGTGCCAGCAGTAGAGGAATAGGACAGGGAAGCACTGAAGCTTTCTTT CASSRGIGQGSTEAFF
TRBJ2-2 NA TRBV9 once TGTGCCAGCAGCGTAGTTCAGGATAACACCGGGGAGCTGTTTTTT CASSVVQDNTGELFF
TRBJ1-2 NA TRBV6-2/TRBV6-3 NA TGTGCCAGCAGTTCCCGGACCACGCGGGGCTATGGCTACACCTTC CASSSRTTRGYGYTF
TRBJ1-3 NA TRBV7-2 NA TGTGCCAGCAGCTCGGACAGTCGCCTCTCTCTGGGAAACACCATATATTTT CASSSDSRLSLGNTIYF
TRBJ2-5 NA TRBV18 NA TGTGCCAGCTCACCACCGGGGGCAGAGACCCAGTACTTC CASSPPGAETQYF
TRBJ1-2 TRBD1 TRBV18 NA TGTGCCAGCTCACCGACAGGGGGGGCTAACTATGGCTACACCTTC CASSPTGGANYGYTF
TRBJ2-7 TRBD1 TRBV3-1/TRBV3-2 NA TGTGCCAGCAGCCAATTCCGCAGGGGGTTCTACGAGCAGTACTTC CASSQFRRGFYEQYF
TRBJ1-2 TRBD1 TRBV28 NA TGTGCCAGCAGTTTACCGGGACAGGGGGACAATGGCTACACCTTC CASSLPGQGDNGYTF
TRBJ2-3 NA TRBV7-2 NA TGTGCCAGCAGCTTAGTCTATATCCCAAGCACAGATACGCAGTATTTT CASSLVYIPSTDTQYF
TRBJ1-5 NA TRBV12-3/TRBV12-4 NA TGTGCCAGCAGTTCTATCCCACAGCCCCAGCATTTT CASSSIPQPQHF
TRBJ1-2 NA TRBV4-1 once TGCGCCAGCAGCCAAGTTGAGACACCGGGATACTACACCTTC CASSQVETPGYYTF
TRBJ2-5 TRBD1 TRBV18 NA TGTGCCAGCTCAACAGGGACAGGGGACCAAGAGACCCAGTACTTC CASSTGTGDQETQYF
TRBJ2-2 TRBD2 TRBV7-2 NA TGTGCCAGCAGCTTAGAGCTACTAGCGGGGGGTGGCACCGGGGAGCTGTTTTTT CASSLELLAGGGTGELFF
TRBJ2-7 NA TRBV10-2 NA TGCGCCAGCATGTTAGCAGACTCCGGCGAGCAGTACTTC CASMLADSGEQYF
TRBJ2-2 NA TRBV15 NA TGTGCCACCAGCAGAGACCCCCGGGTGGCCGGGGAGCTGTTTTTT CATSRDPRVAGELFF
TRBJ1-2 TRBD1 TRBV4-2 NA TGTGCCAGCAGCCAAGAGAACAGGGGTTACTATGGCTACACCTTC CASSQENRGYYGYTF
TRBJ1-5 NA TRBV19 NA TGTGCCAGTAGAGACAGGCTCCATCAGCCCCAGCATTTT CASRDRLHQPQHF
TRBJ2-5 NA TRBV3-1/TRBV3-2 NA TGTGCCAGCAGCCGAAGAACCCGGGACAGAGGAGGGGAGACCCAGTACTTC CASSRRTRDRGGETQYF
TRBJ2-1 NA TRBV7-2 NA TGTGCCAGCAGCTTGGTCTTGGTGGGAGGGGGTGAGCAGTTCTTC CASSLVLVGGGEQFF
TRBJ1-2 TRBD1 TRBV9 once TGTGCCAGCAGCGCCGGGACAGGGGGAACGGTTGGCTACACCTTC CASSAGTGGTVGYTF
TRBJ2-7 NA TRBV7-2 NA TGTGCCAGCAGCTTAGATCCAGGGAACTACGAGCAGTACTTC CASSLDPGNYEQYF
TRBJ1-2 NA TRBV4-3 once TGCGCCAGCAGCCACCCGGAACCCAGGAATGGCTACACCTTC CASSHPEPRNGYTF
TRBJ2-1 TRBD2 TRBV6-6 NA TGTGCCAGCATTCCTGCGTCCAGCGGGAACAATGAGCAGTTCTTC CASIPASSGNNEQFF
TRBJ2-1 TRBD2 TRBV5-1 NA TGCGCCAGCAGCGGGAGGACTAGCGGGACCTCCTACAATGAGCAGTTCTTC CASSGRTSGTSYNEQFF
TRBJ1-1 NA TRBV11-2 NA TGTGCCAGCAGCCCGAGACAGGTCCAGGCTGAAGCTTTCTTT CASSPRQVQAEAFF
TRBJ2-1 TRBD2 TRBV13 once TGTGCCAGCAGCCCCATCCGACTAGCGGGCACCGACAATGAGCAGTTCTTC CASSPIRLAGTDNEQFF
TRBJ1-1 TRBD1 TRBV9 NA TGTGCCAGCAGCGTGGGGACAGGGGGCTTCCCTGAAGCTTTCTTT CASSVGTGGFPEAFF
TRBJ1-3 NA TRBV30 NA TGTGCCTGGAGTCAGCAGGGTTCTGGAAACACCATATATTTT CAWSQQGSGNTIYF
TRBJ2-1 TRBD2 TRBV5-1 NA TGCGCCAGCAACAAACTAGCGGGGGGGCAGAATGAGCAGTTCTTC CASNKLAGGQNEQFF
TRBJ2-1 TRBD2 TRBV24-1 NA TGTGCCACCAGTGACCGGACTAGCGGTCGCCAGTTCTTC CATSDRTSGRQFF
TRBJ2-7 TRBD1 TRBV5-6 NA TGTGCCAGCAGCTTGGGACAGGGGCTCTCCTACGAGCAGTACTTC CASSLGQGLSYEQYF
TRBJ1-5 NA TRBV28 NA TGTGCCAGCACTCGAGTTGGGGGGACCGATCAGCCCCAGCATTTT CASTRVGGTDQPQHF
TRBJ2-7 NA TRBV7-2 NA TGTGCCAGCAGCCCTACCGGGACACTCTACGAGCAGTACTTC CASSPTGTLYEQYF
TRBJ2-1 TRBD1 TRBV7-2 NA TGTGCCAGCAGCTTAGACAGGGGGTTCTACAATGAGCAGTTCTTC CASSLDRGFYNEQFF
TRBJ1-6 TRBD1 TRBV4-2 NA TGTGCCAGCAGCCAATTTACAGGGGGAGTTAATTCACCCCTCCACTTT CASSQFTGGVNSPLHF
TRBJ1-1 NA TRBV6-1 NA TGTGCCAGCAGTGAAGCCTGGGGAGTCGGGAACACTGAAGCTTTCTTT CASSEAWGVGNTEAFF
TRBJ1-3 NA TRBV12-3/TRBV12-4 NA TGTGCCAGCAGCAGGAACTCTGGAAACACCATATATTTT CASSRNSGNTIYF
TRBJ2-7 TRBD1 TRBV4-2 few TGTGCCAGCAGCCAAGCGGGACAGGGGATGTACGAGCAGTACTTC CASSQAGQGMYEQYF
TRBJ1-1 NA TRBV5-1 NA TGCGCCAGCAGCCCGCGGGGTGGGGGTGGGACTGAAGCTTTCTTT CASSPRGGGGTEAFF
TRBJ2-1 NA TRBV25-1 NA TGTGCCAGCAGACTAGTGGGGGGAGGGGGGCAGTTCTTC CASRLVGGGGQFF
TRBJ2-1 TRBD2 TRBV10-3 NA TGTGCCACAGGGACTAGCGGGAGGGCTGAGGGTGAGCAGTTCTTC CATGTSGRAEGEQFF
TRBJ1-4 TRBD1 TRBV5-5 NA TGTGCCAGCAGCTTGGGTCAGGGGGGCAATGAAAAACTGTTTTTT CASSLGQGGNEKLFF
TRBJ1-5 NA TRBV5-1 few TGCGCCAGCAGCTTAGAGGGAGGGTTCAATCAGCCCCAGCATTTT CASSLEGGFNQPQHF
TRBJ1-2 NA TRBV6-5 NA TGTGCCAGCAGTTACGTGCAGGGCAGGAGCTATGGCTACACCTTC CASSYVQGRSYGYTF
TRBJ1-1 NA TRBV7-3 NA TGTGCCAGCAGCTTAACGGGGGCGCTTGGGGATACCACTGAAGCTTTCTTT CASSLTGALGDTTEAFF